Reported below is one T cell receptor (beta chain). These data are taken from a study of T cell changes during pregnancy in multiple sclerosis. Germline loops: CDR1 KGHSH, CDR2 LQKENI. The CDR3 has 17 amino acids. Trimming left V 3 bases short and J 2 bases short, with 20 bases between. Profiled with immunoSEQ multiplex PCR; TCRdb holds only in-frame clones, not every one. Of about 52,000 clones in the sample, around 92% were seen once. The receptor was isolated from a female donor with multiple sclerosis, enrolled in a pregnancy study. This specimen consisted of CD4+ T cells from peripheral blood mononuclear cells, obtained in the third trimester of pregnancy. This sequence joins TRBV18 and TRBJ2-7; possible D gene TRBD2, 5 bases. The CDR3 protein is CASSPPLGEDFTYEQYF. The CDR3, as DNA: TGTGCCAGCTCACCCCCCCTGGGTGAGGACTTCACCTACGAGCAGTACTTC. The whole variable domain, remainder taken from reference TRBV18 and TRBJ2-7, is NAGVMQNPRHLVRRRGQEARLRCSPMKGHSHVYWYRQLPEEGLKFMVYLQKENIIDESGMPKERFSAEFPKEGPSILRIQQVVRGDSAAYFCASSPPLGEDFTYEQYFGPGTRLTVT.